Each of the 11 T cell receptor beta chains below was sequenced from the same sample in a study of long-term antiretroviral therapy in people with HIV. The run of the v3.0 immunoSEQ assay was at survey level. Measured with immunoSEQ multiplex PCR; TCRdb has only the in-frame clones, and not every one. Found here are about 48,000 clones, roughly four fifths of them singletons; the top ten hold 2.5% to 3%. Specimen: unsorted PBMCs, collected 0.8 years after starting antiretroviral therapy. The receptors come from a woman in her late teens or twenties with HIV.

The chain uses TRBV28 and TRBJ1-4, with 9 bases fitting TRBD1. The CDR3 sequence is 15 residues long. V lost 2 bases to trimming and J lost 6 bases; unmatched junction nucleotides: 4. Germline CDR1 reads MDHEN; CDR2 reads SYDVKM. Here the CDR3 reads CASSLVGQGHEKLFF. The CDR3 nucleotides are TGTGCCAGCAGTTTAGTAGGACAGGGGCATGAAAAACTGTTTTTT.

Only one count was recorded for this clone. This chain links TRBV29-1 with TRBJ2-2; 12 bases are shared with TRBD2. V shed 4 bases and J 8 bases; nucleotides not matched to a gene: 2. CDR1 and CDR2 (germline): SQVTM, ANQGSEA. This CDR3 region has 13 residues. DNA of the CDR3: TGCAGCGTTGGGACTAGCGGGGTTGGGGAGCTGTTTTTT. This gives the protein CSVGTSGVGELFF.

The chain combines TRBV6-6 with TRBJ2-2; tentatively, D is TRBD2 (6 bases). CDR3 length equals 14 residues. V gave up 2 bases and J gave up 7 bases, with 11 bases separating them. Germline values: CDR1 MNHNY, CDR2 SVGAGI (reference sequence). CDR3 amino acids: CASSYAEGGGELFF. In DNA form, the CDR3 reads TGTGCCAGCAGTTACGCGGAGGGCGGCGGGGAGCTGTTTTTT.

This chain uses TRBV27 with TRBJ2-1; D unclear. This CDR3 contains 16 residues. In germline, CDR1 is MNHEY, CDR2 SMNVEV (reference sequence). V lost 2 bases to trimming and J lost 0 bases, with 11 bases between them. In DNA form, the CDR3 reads TGTGCCAGCAGTTTACCCCCTAGATTCTCCTACAATGAGCAGTTCTTC. It specifies CASSLPPRFSYNEQFF.

The genes are TRBV27 and TRBJ2-2, with D possibly matching TRBD1 (6 bases). The CDR3 contains 14 residues. V dropped 5 bases and J dropped 4 bases, with 11 bases sitting between them. CDR1 is MNHEY and CDR2 is SMNVEV in the germline V gene (reference sequence). CDR3 DNA: TGTGCCAGCAGTAAACAGGGTTCCACCGGGGAGCTGTTTTTT. This codes for CASSKQGSTGELFF.

This sequence joins TRBV7-9 and TRBJ2-7; TRBD1 agrees at 9 bases. Per the germline V gene, CDR1 is SEHNR and CDR2 is FQNEAQ (reference sequence). The J segment lost 2 bases and the V segment lost 5 bases, leaving 4 bases of the junction unmatched. The CDR3 spans 14 residues. The CDR3 region has the DNA TGTGCCAGCAGCCCGCGGGACAGGGCCTACGAGCAGTACTTC. The encoded protein is CASSPRDRAYEQYF.

The chain couples TRBV28 to TRBJ1-2; possible D gene TRBD1, 6 bases. This CDR3 region has 15 residues. Germline lookup yields CDR1 MDHEN and CDR2 SYDVKM. Deletions cut 4 bases from V and 7 bases from J, with 19 bases between. The CDR3 region has the DNA TGTGCCAGCAGTTACCCCGGGGGGCGCTTGGGTGGCTACACCTTC. Protein sequence: CASSYPGGRLGGYTF.

The sample holds one count of this clone. The rearrangement links TRBV7-2 to TRBJ1-1; tentatively, D is TRBD1 (5 bases). Trimming removed 1 base at V and 4 bases at J, with 16 bases between. Germline V lookup: CDR1 SGHTA, CDR2 FQGNSA. This CDR3 is 16 amino acids long. In DNA, the CDR3 is TGTGCCAGCAGCTTAGATCGAGCGGGGGGTCTCACTGAAGCTTTCTTT. It specifies CASSLDRAGGLTEAFF.

This clone was picked up a small number of times. This chain uses TRBV5-1 with TRBJ2-7; 8 nucleotides agree with TRBD2. The J segment lost 0 bases and the V segment lost 1 base, leaving 6 bases of the junction unmatched. Germline CDR1 and CDR2: SGHRS and YFSETQ. This CDR3 comprises 16 residues. CDR3 in DNA: TGCGCCAGCAGCTTGAACGTCGGGAGGGCCTCCTACGAGCAGTACTTC. Translating it yields CASSLNVGRASYEQYF.

V usage is TRBV5-5 and J usage is TRBJ2-7; a weak D match, TRBD1 (7 bases). Trimming cost V 0 bases and J 4 bases, with 11 bases left between them. The CDR3 contains 14 residues. Germline-derived CDR1 and CDR2 are SGHKS and YYEKEE (reference sequence). The CDR3: CASSLGAGGYEQYF. CDR3 DNA: TGTGCCAGCAGCTTGGGTGCAGGGGGGTACGAGCAGTACTTC.

The rearrangement joins TRBV6-4 to TRBJ2-3; TRBD2 agrees at 10 bases. After removal of 6 bases from V and 0 bases from J, the junction contained 6 bases not matched to a gene. The germline CDR1 and CDR2 sequences are MRHNA and SNTAGT. The CDR3 loop spans 16 amino acids. The CDR3 region has the DNA TGTGCCAGCAGCCCCTTAGCGGGGGGAAGCACAGATACGCAGTATTTT. Its protein is CASSPLAGGSTDTQYF.